Sequencing of this TCR beta chain was carried out in a study of shared clonotypes between healthy human individuals. Whole-study context: Three plates each covered CD4 naive and memory; CD8 naive two, CD8 memory one.

Each cell subset's genomic DNA was divided evenly among several immunoSEQ plates. Sequencing was performed with immunoSEQ multiplex PCR; in TCRdb, only in-frame clones are kept and a portion is missing. The sample shows millions of clones, roughly 94% of them seen only once. Study results and limitations: Memory subsets had estimated richness that was generally smaller than that of naive subsets.

Turning to this clone: Its antigen is still unknown.

In the CD4+ fraction, cells were divided into CD45RA+ naive and CD45RA-negative memory subsets. The CDR3 loop spans 16 amino acids. Germline V gives CDR1 MGHRA, CDR2 YSYEKL. J was trimmed by 2 bases and V by 3 bases; bases with no gene match: 8. The J gene is TRBJ2-3, the V gene TRBV4-1; 7 bases map to TRBD2. This sequence was found in a young man in good health. The sequencing input was naive CD4+ T cells sorted from blood. Regarding subset: CD45RA+ positively selected. The CDR3 loop is CASSQDVGGFTDTQYF. In DNA form, the CDR3 reads TGCGCCAGCAGCCAGGACGTGGGAGGGTTCACAGATACGCAGTATTTT.